The T cell receptor beta chain described here comes from a study of beta chain features in type 1 diabetes. Turning to the study itself: All samples together contributed 100 million to 120 million sorted cells for examination.

V dropped 3 bases and J dropped 2 bases, with 16 bases sitting between them. Per germline, CDR1 SEHNR and CDR2 FQNEAQ (reference sequence). This CDR3 spans 16 amino acids. Via CD45RO/CCR7/CD25/CD127/CD95/CD27, cells of the CD4+ naive, central memory, regulatory and stem cell-like memory subsets were sorted. Reverse transcribing all isolated RNA meant expressed TCRB transcripts were sequenced. The repertoire was sequenced with immunoSEQ multiplex PCR; TCRdb's copy has only in-frame clones and lacks some. The sample lists fewer than 350,000 clones, approximately 15% occurring once. General study points: Across all four CD4+ subsets, people with type 1 diabetes showed modestly shorter TCRB CDR3s. Cells with high TCR expression could be over-represented by cDNA sequencing.

This clone was detected a few times. What it binds is not known. This chain joins TRBV7-9 and TRBJ1-1, with D perhaps matching TRBD1 (5 bases). This receptor was identified in a man in his late teens or twenties with type 1 diabetes. Material: naive CD4+ T cells from blood. The CDR3 is CASSFIPGGSNTEAFF. The CDR3 DNA reads as TGTGCCAGCAGCTTTATCCCGGGGGGGAGTAACACTGAAGCTTTCTTT.